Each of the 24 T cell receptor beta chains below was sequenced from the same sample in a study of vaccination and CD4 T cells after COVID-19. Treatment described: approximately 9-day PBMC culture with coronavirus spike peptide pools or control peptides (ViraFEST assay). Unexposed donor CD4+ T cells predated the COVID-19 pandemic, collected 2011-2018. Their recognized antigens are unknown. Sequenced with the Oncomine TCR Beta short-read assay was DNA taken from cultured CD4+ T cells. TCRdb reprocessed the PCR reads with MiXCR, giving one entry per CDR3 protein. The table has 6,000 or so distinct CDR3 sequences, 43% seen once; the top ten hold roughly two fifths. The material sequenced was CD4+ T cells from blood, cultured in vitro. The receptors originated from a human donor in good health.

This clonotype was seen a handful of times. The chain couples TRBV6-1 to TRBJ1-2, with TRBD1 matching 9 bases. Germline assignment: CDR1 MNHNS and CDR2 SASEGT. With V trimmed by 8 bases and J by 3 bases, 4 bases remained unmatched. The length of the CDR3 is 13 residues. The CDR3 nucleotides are TGTGCCAGCGGGACAGGGATTTACTATGGCTACACCTTC. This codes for CASGTGIYYGYTF.

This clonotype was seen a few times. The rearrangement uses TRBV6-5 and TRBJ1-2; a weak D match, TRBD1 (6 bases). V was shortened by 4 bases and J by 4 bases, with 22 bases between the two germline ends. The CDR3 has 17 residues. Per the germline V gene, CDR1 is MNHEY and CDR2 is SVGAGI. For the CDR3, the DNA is TGTGCCAGCAGTTCCTCGTATAGGGGGACAACCACCTATGGCTACACCTTC. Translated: CASSSSYRGTTTYGYTF.

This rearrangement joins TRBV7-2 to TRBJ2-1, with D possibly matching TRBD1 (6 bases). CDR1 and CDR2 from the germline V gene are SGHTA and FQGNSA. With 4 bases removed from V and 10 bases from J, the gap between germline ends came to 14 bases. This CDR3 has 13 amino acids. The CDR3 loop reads CASSSPGQHEQFF. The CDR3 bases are TGTGCCAGCAGCTCCCCAGGACAGCACGAGCAGTTCTTC.

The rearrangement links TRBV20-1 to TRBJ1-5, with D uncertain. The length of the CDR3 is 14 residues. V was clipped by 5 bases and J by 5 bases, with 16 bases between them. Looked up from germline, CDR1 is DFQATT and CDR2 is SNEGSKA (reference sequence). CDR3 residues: CSAPPSGSYQPQHF. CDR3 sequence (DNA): TGCAGTGCTCCTCCTTCAGGATCATATCAGCCCCAGCATTTT.

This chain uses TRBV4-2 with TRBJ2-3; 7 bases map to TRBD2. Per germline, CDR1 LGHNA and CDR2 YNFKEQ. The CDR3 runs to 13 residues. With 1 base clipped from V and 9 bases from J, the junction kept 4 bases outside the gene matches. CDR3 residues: CASSQVIAGTQYF. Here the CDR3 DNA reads TGTGCCAGCAGCCAAGTCATAGCGGGCACGCAGTATTTT.

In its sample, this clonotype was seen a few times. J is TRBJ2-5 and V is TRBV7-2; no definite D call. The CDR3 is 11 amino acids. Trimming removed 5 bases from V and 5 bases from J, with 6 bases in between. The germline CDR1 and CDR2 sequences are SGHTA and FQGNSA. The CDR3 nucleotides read TGTGCCAGCAGCCTAAGCGAGACCCAGTACTTC. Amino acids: CASSLSETQYF.

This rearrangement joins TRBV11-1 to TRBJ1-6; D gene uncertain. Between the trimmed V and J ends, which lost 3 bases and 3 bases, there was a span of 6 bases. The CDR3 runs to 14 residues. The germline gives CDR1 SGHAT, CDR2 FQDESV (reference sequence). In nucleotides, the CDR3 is TGTGCCAGCAGCTTGGGGAGCTATAATTCACCCCTCCACTTT. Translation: CASSLGSYNSPLHF.

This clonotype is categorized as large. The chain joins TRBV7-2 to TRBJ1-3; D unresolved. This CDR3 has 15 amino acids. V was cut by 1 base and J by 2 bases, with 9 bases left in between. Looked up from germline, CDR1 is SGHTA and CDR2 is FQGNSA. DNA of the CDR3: TGTGCCAGCAGCTTAGTCCCGGACCCTGGAAACACCATATATTTT. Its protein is CASSLVPDPGNTIYF.

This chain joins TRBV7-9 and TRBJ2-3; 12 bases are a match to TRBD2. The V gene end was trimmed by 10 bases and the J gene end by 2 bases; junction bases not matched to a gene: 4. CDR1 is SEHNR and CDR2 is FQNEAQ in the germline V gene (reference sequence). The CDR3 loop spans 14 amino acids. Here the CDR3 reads CATTSGGDTDTQYF. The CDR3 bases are TGTGCCACGACTAGCGGGGGAGACACAGATACGCAGTATTTT.

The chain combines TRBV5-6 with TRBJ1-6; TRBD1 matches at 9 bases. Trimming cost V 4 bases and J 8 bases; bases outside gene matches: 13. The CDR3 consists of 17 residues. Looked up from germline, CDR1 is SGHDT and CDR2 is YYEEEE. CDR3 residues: CASSNGNTGTGHSPLHF. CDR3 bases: TGTGCCAGCAGCAATGGTAATACCGGGACAGGGCATTCACCCCTCCACTTT.

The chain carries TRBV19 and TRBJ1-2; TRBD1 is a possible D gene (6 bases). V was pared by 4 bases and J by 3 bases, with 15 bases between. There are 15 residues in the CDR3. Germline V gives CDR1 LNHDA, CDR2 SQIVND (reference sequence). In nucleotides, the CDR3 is TGTGCCAGTAGTACCCACAGGGAAGGGGACTATGGCTACACCTTC. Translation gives CASSTHREGDYGYTF.

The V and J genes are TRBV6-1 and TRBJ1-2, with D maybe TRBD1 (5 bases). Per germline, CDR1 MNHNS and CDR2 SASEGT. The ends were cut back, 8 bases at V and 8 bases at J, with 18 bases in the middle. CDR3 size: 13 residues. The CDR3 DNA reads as TGTGCCAGCTCAGCAGACTCGGGACGAGGCTACACCTTC. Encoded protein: CASSADSGRGYTF.

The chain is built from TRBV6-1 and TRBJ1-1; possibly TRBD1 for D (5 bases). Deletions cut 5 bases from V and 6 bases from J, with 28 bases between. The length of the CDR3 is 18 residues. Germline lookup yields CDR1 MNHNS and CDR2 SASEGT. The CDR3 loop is CASSLKTPDSRKKSEAFF. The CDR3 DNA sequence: TGTGCCAGCAGTCTCAAAACCCCCGACAGCCGTAAAAAGTCTGAAGCTTTCTTT.

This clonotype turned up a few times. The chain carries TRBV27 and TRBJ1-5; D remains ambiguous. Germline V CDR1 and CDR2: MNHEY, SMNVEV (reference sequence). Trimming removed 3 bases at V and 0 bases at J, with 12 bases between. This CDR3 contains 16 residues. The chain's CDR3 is CASSLFAEYSNQPQHF. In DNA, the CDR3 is TGTGCCAGCAGTTTGTTTGCGGAATATAGCAATCAGCCCCAGCATTTT.

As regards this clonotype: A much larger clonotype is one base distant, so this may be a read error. For the CDR3, the DNA is TGTGCCAGCAGCTTAGGGCAGAACACTGAAGCTTTCTTT. The encoded protein is CASSLGQNTEAFF. The rearrangement links TRBV7-3 to TRBJ1-1, with D hard to call. Germline V CDR1 and CDR2: SGHTA, FQGTGA. This CDR3 comprises 13 residues. V gave up 2 bases and J gave up 1 base, with 5 bases separating them.

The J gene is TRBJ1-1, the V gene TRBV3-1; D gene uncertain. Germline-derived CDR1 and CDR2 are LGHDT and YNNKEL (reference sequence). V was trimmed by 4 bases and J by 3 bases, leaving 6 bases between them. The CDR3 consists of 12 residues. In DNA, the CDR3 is TGTGCCAGCAGCCTTGATTACACTGAAGCTTTCTTT. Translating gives CASSLDYTEAFF. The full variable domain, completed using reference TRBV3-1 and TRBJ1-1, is DTAVSQTPKYLVTQMGNDKSIKCEQNLGHDTMYWYKQDSKKFLKIMFSYNNKELIINETVPNRFSPKSPDKAHLNLHINSLELGDSAVYFCASSLDYTEAFFGQGTRLTVV.

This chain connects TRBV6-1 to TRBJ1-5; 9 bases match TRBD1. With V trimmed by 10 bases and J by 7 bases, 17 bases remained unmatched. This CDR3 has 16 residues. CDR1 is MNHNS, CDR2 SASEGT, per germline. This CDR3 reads CAISHRAGQGGQPQHF. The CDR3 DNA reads TGTGCCATTTCCCACCGGGCGGGACAGGGTGGGCAGCCCCAGCATTTT.

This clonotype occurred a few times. In nucleotides, the CDR3 is TGTGCCAGGCCGGGATGGGGTGACAGACCTGAAGCTTTCTTT. Protein sequence: CARPGWGDRPEAFF. The chain couples TRBV11-3 to TRBJ1-1, with a weak D call TRBD1 (5 bases). Germline CDR1 and CDR2: SGHNT and YENEEA. Between the trimmed V and J ends, which lost 9 bases and 6 bases, there was a span of 20 bases. The CDR3 runs to 14 residues.

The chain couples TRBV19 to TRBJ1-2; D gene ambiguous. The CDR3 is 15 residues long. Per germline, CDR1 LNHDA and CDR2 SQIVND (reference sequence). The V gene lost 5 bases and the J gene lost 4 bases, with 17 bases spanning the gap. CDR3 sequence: CASSFGSTSGYGYTF. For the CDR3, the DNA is TGTGCCAGTAGTTTCGGGAGCACCAGCGGCTATGGCTACACCTTC.

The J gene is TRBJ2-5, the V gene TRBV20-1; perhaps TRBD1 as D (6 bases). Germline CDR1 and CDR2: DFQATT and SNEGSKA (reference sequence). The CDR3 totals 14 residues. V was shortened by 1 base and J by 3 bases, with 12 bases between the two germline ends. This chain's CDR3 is CSARVVKGEETQYF. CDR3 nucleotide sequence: TGCAGTGCTAGAGTAGTTAAGGGGGAAGAGACCCAGTACTTC.

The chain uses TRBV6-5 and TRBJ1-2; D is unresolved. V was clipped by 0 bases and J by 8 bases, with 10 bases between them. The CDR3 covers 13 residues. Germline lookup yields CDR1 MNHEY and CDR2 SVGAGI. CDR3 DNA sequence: TGTGCCAGCAGTTACTCTCCCGTCGGGGGCTACACCTTC. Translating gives CASSYSPVGGYTF.

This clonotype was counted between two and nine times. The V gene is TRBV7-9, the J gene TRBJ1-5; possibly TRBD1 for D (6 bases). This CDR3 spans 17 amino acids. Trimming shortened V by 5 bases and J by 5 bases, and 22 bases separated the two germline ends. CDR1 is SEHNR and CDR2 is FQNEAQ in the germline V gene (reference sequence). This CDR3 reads CASSLVFGGLGDQPQHF. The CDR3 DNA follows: TGTGCCAGCAGCCTAGTCTTTGGGGGCTTGGGAGATCAGCCCCAGCATTTT.

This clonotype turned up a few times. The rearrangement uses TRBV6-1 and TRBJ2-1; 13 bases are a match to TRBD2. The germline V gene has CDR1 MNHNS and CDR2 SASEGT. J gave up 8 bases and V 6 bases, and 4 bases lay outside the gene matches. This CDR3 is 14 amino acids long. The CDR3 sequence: CASSRLAGGYEQFF. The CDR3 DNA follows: TGTGCCAGCAGCCGACTAGCGGGGGGATATGAGCAGTTCTTC.

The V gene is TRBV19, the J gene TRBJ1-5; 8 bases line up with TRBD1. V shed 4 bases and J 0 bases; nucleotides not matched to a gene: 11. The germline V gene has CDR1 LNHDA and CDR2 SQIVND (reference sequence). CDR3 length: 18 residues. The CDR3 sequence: CASSTRDRPGYSNQPQHF. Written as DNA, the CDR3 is TGTGCCAGTAGTACCCGGGACAGGCCAGGATATAGCAATCAGCCCCAGCATTTT.